The T cell receptor (beta chain) described here comes from a study of shared clonotypes between healthy human individuals. In the study overall: Researchers assigned three CD4 naive, three CD4 memory, two CD8 naive and one CD8 memory plate to each donor. Study-level findings and limits: The generation probabilities recorded for non-shared clonotypes fell below those of clonotypes shared by all four donors. An anticipated effect of sequencing depth on clonotype sharing among donors was recognized.

Study processing details: ImmunoSEQ supplied junction-only sequences lacking quality scores, so filtering was different. This table comes from immunoSEQ multiplex PCR, and its TCRdb copy is limited to in-frame clones, with some not included. Clone size and the V and J calls come from that table; the DNA yielded D and trimming. The sample records 2 million to 2.5 million clones, 92% being singletons. The CDR3 has 16 residues. V was shortened by 0 bases and J by 6 bases, with 18 bases between the two germline ends. Concerning this clone itself: No antigen is known for it.

The chain employs TRBV6-7 and TRBJ2-7; maybe TRBD1 (5 bases). TRBV6-7 is an ORF; its function is uncertain. Material for sequencing was naive CD4+ T cells from PBMCs. The subset was: CD45RA+ positively selected. The clonotype was recovered from a man aged 18-30 years in good health. Some clones in this sample may be carry-over from other donors' samples. The CDR3 DNA is TGTGCCAGCAGTTACTCGAAGCTTGGACACCACGCCGAGCAGTACTTC. This gives the protein CASSYSKLGHHAEQYF.